The rows below give T cell receptor beta chains drawn from one sample of a study of T-cell reconstitution after alpha-beta-depleted transplantation in children. Via MiXCR, TCRdb re-called the PCR reads, giving one row per CDR3 protein. Here the sample spans 450,000 to 550,000 distinct CDR3 sequences, about 10% being singletons. Material: PBMCs, mostly from graft donor cells, obtained 180 days after TCRalphabeta/CD19-depleted stem cell transplant. The receptors originated from a female patient aged 2 to 10 who had a stem cell transplant for aplastic anemia, so the T cells may come from the graft donor. CDR3s include the opening cysteine and the closing phenylalanine or tryptophan. A D gene is named only where the DNA matches it firmly.

TRBJ2-2,TRBV20-1,-,CSARSPGRKNTGELFF
TRBJ2-1,TRBV6-5,-,CASSYSNPGFSYNEQFF
TRBJ2-7,TRBV9,TRBD2,CASSATSRTYEQYF
TRBJ1-1,TRBV20-1,-,CSARDLEEVNTEAFF
TRBJ2-5,TRBV28,-,CASSGPKEETQYF
TRBJ1-5,TRBV7-9,-,CASSLSGARNQPQHF
TRBJ2-6,TRBV20-1,-,CSARSGGAGANVLTF
TRBJ2-5,TRBV28,-,CASSLSGVRGYFQETQYF
TRBJ2-7,TRBV6-1,TRBD1,CASRLPGQVLQYF
TRBJ1-2,TRBV14,TRBD1,CASSQVTGVNYGYTF
TRBJ2-1,TRBV28,TRBD1,CASPRDRGSNEQFF
TRBJ2-3,TRBV4-1,-,CASSQVTGRNTDTQYF
TRBJ2-1,TRBV12-3/TRBV12-4,-,CASTVWASEHEQFF
TRBJ1-5,TRBV15,-,CATSRDRVNQPQHF
TRBJ2-7,TRBV5-1,-,CASSLASATYEQYF
TRBJ1-1,TRBV29-1,-,CSVERGVGNTEAFF
TRBJ2-2,TRBV4-2,TRBD2,CASSQELALTGELFF
TRBJ2-5,TRBV7-7,-,CASSSYPHRQETQYF
TRBJ1-1,TRBV7-2,-,CASSPWTEKNTEAFF
TRBJ2-7,TRBV28,-,CASSLLPSSYEQYF
TRBJ1-5,TRBV18,-,CASSPSRGSAYNQPQHF
TRBJ1-3,TRBV21-1,-,CASTDPGEGNTIYF
TRBJ1-5,TRBV10-3,TRBD1,CAISRKDRGGQPQHF
TRBJ2-5,TRBV29-1,-,CSVELLGGGPQETQYF
TRBJ1-4,TRBV7-2,-,CASSRGLNVYDEKLFF
TRBJ2-1,TRBV5-1,-,CASSLGGTPTYNEQFF
TRBJ1-1,TRBV29-1,-,CSVEVVMNTEAFF
TRBJ2-3,TRBV3-1,-,CASSRREPGPHFPSTDTQYF
TRBJ2-5,TRBV20-1,-,CSAPRWVEVETQYF
TRBJ2-1,TRBV20-1,TRBD2,CSARGLAGEAEQFF
TRBJ1-5,TRBV28,-,CASSLSGTPFTPQHF
TRBJ2-1,TRBV19,TRBD2,CASSLGGSRSYNEQFF
TRBJ1-2,TRBV7-9,TRBD1,CASSLAQGVNYGYTF
TRBJ2-3,TRBV5-1,-,CASSLERGGTDTQYF
TRBJ2-1,TRBV6-5,TRBD2,CASSYSGRSYNEQFF
TRBJ2-2,TRBV28,TRBD1,CASSPWGKGATGELFF
TRBJ2-7,TRBV29-1,-,CSVDREGSYEQYF
TRBJ2-1,TRBV5-1,-,CASSYEPRVNEQFF
TRBJ2-3,TRBV7-2,TRBD1,CASSPQGATDTQYF
TRBJ1-2,TRBV29-1,TRBD1,CSVVPGQGTNYGYTF
TRBJ2-1,TRBV20-1,TRBD2,CSARVTSGSSKFF
TRBJ2-2,TRBV29-1,-,CSVGGGRANSNTGELFF
TRBJ1-5,TRBV15,-,CATSGPGPGDVQPQHF
TRBJ1-2,TRBV20-1,TRBD1,CSADRTGEVYGYTF